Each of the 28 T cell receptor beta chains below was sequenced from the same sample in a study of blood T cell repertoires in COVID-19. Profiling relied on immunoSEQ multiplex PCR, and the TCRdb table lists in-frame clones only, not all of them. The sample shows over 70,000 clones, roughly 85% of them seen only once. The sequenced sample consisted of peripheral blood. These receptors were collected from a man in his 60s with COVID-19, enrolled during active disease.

The CDR3 sequence: CASSLVVTF. Here the CDR3 DNA reads TGTGCCAGCAGCTTAGTAGTGACCTTC. The rearrangement uses TRBV7-9 and TRBJ1-2; D gene uncertain. The V gene's germline CDR1 is SEHNR and CDR2 FQNEAQ (reference sequence). V was pared by 1 base and J by 14 bases, with 5 bases between. The CDR3 totals 9 residues.

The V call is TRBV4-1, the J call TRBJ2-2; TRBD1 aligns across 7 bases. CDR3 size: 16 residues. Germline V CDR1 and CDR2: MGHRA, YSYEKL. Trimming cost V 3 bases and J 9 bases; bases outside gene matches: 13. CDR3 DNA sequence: TGCGCCAGCAGCCAGAGAACAGGGGATCTCGGACGGGAGCTGTTTTTT. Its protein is CASSQRTGDLGRELFF.

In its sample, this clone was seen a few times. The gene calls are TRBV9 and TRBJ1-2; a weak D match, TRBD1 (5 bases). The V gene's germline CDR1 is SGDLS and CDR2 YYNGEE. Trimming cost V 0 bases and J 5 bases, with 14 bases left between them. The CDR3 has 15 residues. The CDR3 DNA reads TGTGCCAGCAGCGTAGGAGTGGGGGAGGGGTATGGCTACACCTTC. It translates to CASSVGVGEGYGYTF.

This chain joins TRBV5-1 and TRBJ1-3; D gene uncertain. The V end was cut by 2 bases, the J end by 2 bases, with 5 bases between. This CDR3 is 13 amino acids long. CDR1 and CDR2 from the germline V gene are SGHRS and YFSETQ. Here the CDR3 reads CASSFFAGNTIYF. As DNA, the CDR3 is TGCGCCAGCAGCTTCTTTGCTGGAAACACCATATATTTT.

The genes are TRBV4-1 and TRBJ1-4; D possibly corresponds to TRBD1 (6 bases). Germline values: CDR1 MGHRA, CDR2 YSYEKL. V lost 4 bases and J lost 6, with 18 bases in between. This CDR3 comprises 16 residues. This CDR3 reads CASSRLRGSGDEKLFF. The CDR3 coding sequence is TGCGCCAGCAGCCGCCTTAGGGGGTCGGGCGATGAAAAACTGTTTTTT.

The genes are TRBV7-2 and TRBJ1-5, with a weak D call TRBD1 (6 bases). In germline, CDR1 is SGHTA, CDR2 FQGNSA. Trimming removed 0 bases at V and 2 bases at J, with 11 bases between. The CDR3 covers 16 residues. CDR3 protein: CASSLAGGRGNQPQHF. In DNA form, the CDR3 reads TGTGCCAGCAGCTTAGCTGGGGGCCGGGGCAATCAGCCCCAGCATTTT.

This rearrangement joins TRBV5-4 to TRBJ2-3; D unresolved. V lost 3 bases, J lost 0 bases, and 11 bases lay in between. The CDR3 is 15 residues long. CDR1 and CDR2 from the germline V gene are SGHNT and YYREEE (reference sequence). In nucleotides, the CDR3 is TGTGCCAGCAGCTCCCACCAAACTAGCACAGATACGCAGTATTTT. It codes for CASSSHQTSTDTQYF. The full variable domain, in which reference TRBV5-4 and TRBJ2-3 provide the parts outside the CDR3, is ETGVTQSPTHLIKTRGQQVTLRCSSQSGHNTVSWYQQALGQGPQFIFQYYREEENGRGNFPPRFSGLQFPNYSSELNVNALELDDSALYLCASSSHQTSTDTQYFGPGTRLTVL.

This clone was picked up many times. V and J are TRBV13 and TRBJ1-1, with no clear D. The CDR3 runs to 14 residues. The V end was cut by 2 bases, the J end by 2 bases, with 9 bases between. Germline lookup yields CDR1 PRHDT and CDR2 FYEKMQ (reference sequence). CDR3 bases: TGTGCCAGCAGCTTATTGTCGGGAAACACTGAAGCTTTCTTT. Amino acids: CASSLLSGNTEAFF.

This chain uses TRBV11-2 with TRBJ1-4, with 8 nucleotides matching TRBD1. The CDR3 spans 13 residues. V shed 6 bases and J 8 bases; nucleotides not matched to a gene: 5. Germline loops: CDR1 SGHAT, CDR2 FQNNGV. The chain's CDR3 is CASSFGQGEKLFF. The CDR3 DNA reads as TGTGCCAGCAGTTTCGGACAGGGAGAAAAACTGTTTTTT.

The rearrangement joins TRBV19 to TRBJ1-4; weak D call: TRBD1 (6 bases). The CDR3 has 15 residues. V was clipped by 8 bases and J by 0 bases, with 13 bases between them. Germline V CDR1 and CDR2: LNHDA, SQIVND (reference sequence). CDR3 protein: CASQGQKTTNEKLFF. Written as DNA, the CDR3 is TGTGCCAGTCAGGGACAAAAAACAACTAATGAAAAACTGTTTTTT.

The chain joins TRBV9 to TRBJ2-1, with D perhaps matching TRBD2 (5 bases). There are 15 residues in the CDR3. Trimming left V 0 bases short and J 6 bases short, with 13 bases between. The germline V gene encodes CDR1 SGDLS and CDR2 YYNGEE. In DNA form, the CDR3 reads TGTGCCAGCAGCGTAGGGCTAGCAGACATCAATGAGCAGTTCTTC. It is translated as CASSVGLADINEQFF.

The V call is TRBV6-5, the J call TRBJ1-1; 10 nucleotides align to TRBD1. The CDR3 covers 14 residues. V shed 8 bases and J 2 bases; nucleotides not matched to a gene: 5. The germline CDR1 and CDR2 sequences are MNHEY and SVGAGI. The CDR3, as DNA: TGTGCCAGCGGACGGGACAGGGGAAACACTGAAGCTTTCTTT. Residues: CASGRDRGNTEAFF.

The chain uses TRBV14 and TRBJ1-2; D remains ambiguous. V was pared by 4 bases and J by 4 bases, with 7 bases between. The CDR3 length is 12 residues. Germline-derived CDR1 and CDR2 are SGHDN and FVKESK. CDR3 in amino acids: CASSPAGYGYTF. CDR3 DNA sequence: TGTGCCAGCAGCCCCGCGGGCTATGGCTACACCTTC.

DNA for the CDR3: TGTGCCAGCAGCTTAGATCGGGCAGGGGGCTTAGATACGCAGTATTTT. Translating it yields CASSLDRAGGLDTQYF. The J gene is TRBJ2-3, the V gene TRBV11-2; 8 bases match TRBD1. J lost 5 bases, V lost 0 bases, and 7 bases had no gene match. CDR1 and CDR2 (germline): SGHAT, FQNNGV. The CDR3 extends over 16 amino acids.

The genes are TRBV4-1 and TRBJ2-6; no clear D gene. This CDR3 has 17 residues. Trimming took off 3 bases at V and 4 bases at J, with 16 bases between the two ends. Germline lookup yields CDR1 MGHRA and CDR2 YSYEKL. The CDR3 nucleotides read TGCGCCAGCAGCCAGCCCCTTATCATGGGCGGGGCCAACGTCCTGACTTTC. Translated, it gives CASSQPLIMGGANVLTF.

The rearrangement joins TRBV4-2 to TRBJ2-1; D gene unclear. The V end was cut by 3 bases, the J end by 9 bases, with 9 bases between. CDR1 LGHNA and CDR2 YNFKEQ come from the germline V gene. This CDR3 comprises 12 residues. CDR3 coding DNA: TGTGCCAGCAGCCATGAGTCAAGTGAGCAGTTCTTC. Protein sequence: CASSHESSEQFF.

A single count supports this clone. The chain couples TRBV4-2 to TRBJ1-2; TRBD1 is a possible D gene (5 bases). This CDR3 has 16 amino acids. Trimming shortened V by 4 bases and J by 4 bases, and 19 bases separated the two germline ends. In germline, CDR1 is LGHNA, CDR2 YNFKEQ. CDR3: CASSRDTGPGGYGYTF. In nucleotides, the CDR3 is TGTGCCAGCAGCCGCGACACGGGGCCCGGGGGCTATGGCTACACCTTC.

CDR3 coding DNA: TGTGCCAGCTCACTGCAGGGTGGATACAATGAGCAGTTCTTC. This translates into CASSLQGGYNEQFF. This chain connects TRBV18 to TRBJ2-1; perhaps TRBD1 as D (5 bases). The CDR3 runs to 14 residues. CDR1 is KGHSH, CDR2 LQKENI, per germline. Trimming left V 4 bases short and J 4 bases short, with 11 bases between.

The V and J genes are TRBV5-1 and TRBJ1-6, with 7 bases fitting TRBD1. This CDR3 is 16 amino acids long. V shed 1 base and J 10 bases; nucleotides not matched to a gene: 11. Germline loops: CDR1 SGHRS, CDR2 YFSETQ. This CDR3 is CASSLPGGKVESPLHF. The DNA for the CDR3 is TGCGCCAGCAGCTTGCCAGGGGGAAAGGTTGAGTCACCCCTCCACTTT.

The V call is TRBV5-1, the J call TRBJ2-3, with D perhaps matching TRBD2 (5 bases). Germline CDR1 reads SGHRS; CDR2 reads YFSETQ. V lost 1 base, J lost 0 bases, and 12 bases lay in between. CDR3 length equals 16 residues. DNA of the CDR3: TGCGCCAGCAGCTTGCAAGCGGATAAAAGCACAGATACGCAGTATTTT. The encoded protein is CASSLQADKSTDTQYF.

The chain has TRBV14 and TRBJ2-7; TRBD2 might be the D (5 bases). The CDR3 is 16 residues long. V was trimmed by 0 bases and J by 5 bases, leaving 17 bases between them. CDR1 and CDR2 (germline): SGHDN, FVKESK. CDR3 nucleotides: TGTGCCAGCAGCCAAGACCCTCTGGTGGAGGCGGACGAGCAGTACTTC. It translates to CASSQDPLVEADEQYF.

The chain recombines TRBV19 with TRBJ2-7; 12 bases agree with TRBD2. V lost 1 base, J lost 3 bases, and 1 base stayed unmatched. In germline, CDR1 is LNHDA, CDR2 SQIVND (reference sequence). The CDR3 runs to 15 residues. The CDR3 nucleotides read TGTGCCAGTAGTATAGGACTAGCGGGGGTCTACGAGCAGTACTTC. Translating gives CASSIGLAGVYEQYF.

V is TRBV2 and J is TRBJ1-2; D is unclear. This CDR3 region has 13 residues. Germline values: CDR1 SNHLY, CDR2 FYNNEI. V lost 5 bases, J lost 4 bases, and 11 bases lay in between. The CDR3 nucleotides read TGTGCCAGCAGTTCATCGGGGATCTATGGCTACACCTTC. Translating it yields CASSSSGIYGYTF. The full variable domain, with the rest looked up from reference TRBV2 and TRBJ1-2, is EPEVTQTPSHQVTQMGQEVILRCVPISNHLYFYWYRQILGQKVEFLVSFYNNEISEKSEIFDDQFSVERPDGSNFTLKIRSTKLEDSAMYFCASSSSGIYGYTFGSGTRLTVV.

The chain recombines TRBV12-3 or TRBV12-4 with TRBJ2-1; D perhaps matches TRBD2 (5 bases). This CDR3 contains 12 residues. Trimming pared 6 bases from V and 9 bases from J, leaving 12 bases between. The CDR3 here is CASRPTGGEQFF. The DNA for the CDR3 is TGTGCCAGCAGGCCTACTGGAGGTGAGCAGTTCTTC.

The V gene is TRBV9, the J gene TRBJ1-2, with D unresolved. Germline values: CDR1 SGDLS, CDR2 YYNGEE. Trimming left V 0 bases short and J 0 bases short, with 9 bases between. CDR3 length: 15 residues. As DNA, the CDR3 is TGTGCCAGCAGCGTAGGTACAGAAACTAACTATGGCTACACCTTC. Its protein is CASSVGTETNYGYTF.

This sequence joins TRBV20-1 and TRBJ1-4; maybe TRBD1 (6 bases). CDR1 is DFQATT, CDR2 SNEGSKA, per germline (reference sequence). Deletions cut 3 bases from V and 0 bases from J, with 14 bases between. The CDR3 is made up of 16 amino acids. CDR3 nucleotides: TGCAGTGCTAGTCGGGTGGACAGCACAACTAATGAAAAACTGTTTTTT. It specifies CSASRVDSTTNEKLFF.

The CDR3 here is CATSDFLRYTF. The CDR3, as DNA: TGTGCCACCAGTGATTTTCTTCGCTACACCTTC. The chain joins TRBV24-1 to TRBJ1-2, with D uncertain. The CDR3 consists of 11 residues. V lost 1 base and J 9 bases, leaving 5 bases between the germline ends. The germline CDR1 and CDR2 sequences are KGHDR and SFDVKD.

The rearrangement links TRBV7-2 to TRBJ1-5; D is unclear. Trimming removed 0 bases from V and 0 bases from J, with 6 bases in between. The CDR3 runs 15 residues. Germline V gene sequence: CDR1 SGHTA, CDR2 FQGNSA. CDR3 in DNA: TGTGCCAGCAGCTTAGCGGGCACTAGCAATCAGCCCCAGCATTTT. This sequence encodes CASSLAGTSNQPQHF.